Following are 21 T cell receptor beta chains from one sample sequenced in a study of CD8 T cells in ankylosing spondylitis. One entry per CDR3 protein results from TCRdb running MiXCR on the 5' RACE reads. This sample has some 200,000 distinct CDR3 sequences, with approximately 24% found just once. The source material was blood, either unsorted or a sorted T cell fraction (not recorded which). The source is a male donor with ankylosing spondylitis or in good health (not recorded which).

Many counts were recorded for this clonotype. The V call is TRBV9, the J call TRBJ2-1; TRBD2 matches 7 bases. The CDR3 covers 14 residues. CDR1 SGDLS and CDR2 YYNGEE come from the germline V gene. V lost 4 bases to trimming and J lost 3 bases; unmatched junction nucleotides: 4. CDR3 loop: CASSLGLFYNEQFF. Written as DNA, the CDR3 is TGTGCCAGCAGCTTGGGACTATTCTACAATGAGCAGTTCTTC.

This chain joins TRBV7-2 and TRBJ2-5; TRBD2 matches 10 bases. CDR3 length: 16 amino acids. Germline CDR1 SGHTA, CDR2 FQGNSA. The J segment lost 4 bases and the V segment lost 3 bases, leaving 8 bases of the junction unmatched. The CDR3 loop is CASSFSPRLAGETQYF. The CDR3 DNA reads TGTGCCAGCAGCTTTAGCCCTCGACTAGCGGGAGAGACCCAGTACTTC. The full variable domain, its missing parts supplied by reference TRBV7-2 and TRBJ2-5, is GAGVSQSPSNKVTEKGKDVELRCDPISGHTALYWYRQSLGQGLEFLIYFQGNSAPDKSGLPSDRFSAERTGGSVSTLTIQRTQQEDSAVYLCASSFSPRLAGETQYFGPGTRLLVL.

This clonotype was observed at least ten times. The CDR3 nucleotides are TGCGCCAGCAGCTTGGTTGCGGGAGGCTTTTGGTACCAAGAGACCCAGTACTTC. Its translation is CASSLVAGGFWYQETQYF. V usage is TRBV5-1 and J usage is TRBJ2-5; 8 bases fit TRBD2. Germline-derived CDR1 and CDR2 are SGHRS and YFSETQ. The trim removed 0 bases at V and 0 bases at J, leaving 10 bases unmatched. The CDR3 runs to 18 residues.

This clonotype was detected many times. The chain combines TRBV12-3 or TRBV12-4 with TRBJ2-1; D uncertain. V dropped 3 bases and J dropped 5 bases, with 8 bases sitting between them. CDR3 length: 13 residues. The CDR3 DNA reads TGTGCCAGCAGTTTTGACGAGGACAATGAGCAGTTCTTC. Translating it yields CASSFDEDNEQFF.

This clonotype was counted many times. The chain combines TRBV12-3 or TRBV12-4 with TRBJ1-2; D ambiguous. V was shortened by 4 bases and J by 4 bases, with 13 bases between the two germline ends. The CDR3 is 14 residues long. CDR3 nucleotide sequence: TGTGCCAGCAGTTCCCCCCGATTTACCTATGGCTACACCTTC. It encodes CASSSPRFTYGYTF.

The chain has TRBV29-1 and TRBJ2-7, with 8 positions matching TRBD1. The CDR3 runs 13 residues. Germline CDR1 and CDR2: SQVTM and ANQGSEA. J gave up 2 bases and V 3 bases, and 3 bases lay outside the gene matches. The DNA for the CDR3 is TGCAGCGTTGACGGGGACAGGCCCTACGAGCAGTACTTC. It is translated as CSVDGDRPYEQYF.

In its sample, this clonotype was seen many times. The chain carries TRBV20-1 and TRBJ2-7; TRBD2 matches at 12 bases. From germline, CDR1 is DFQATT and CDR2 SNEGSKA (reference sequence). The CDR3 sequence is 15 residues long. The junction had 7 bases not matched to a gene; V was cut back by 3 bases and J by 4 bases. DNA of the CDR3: TGCAGTGCTAGGGAGACTAGCGGGAGTCTATACGAGCAGTACTTC. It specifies CSARETSGSLYEQYF.

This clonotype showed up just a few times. Written as DNA, the CDR3 is TGCAGTGCTAGAGACCCAGCAAGCGGGAGTATCAACGAGCAGTACTTC. Its translation is CSARDPASGSINEQYF. J is TRBJ2-7 and V is TRBV20-1; 8 bases line up with TRBD2. Germline V CDR1 and CDR2: DFQATT, SNEGSKA (reference sequence). The V and J ends lost 0 bases and 5 bases, in that order; junction bases with no gene match: 12. The length of the CDR3 is 16 residues.

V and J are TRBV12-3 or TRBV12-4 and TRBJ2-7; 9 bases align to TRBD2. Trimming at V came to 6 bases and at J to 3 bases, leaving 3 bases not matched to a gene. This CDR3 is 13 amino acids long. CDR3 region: CASRTSGDYEQYF. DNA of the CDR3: TGTGCCAGCAGGACTAGCGGAGACTACGAGCAGTACTTC.

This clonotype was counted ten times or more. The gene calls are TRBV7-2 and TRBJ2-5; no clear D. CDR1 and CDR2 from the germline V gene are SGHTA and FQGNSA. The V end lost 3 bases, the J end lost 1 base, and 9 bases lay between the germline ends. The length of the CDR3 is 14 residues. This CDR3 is CASSFRGLQETQYF. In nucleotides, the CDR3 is TGTGCCAGCAGCTTCCGCGGTCTCCAAGAGACCCAGTACTTC.

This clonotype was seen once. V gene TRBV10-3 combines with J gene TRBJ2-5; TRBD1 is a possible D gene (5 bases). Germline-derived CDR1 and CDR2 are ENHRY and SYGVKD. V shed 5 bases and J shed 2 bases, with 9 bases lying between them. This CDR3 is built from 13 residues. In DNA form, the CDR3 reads TGTGCCATCAGTCCCAGACAGCAAGAGACCCAGTACTTC. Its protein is CAISPRQQETQYF.

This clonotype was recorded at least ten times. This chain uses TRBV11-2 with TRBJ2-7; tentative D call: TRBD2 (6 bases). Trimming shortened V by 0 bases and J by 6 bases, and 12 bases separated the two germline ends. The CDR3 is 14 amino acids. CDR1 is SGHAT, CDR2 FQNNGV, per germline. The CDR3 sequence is CASSLEVGSGEQYF. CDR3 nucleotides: TGTGCCAGCAGCTTAGAAGTCGGGAGCGGCGAGCAGTACTTC.

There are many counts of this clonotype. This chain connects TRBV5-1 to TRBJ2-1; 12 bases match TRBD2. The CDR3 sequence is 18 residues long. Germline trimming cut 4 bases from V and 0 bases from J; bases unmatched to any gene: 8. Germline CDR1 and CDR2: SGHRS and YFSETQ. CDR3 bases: TGCGCCAGCAGCCCTGGGACTAGCGGGTGGAGCTCCTACAATGAGCAGTTCTTC. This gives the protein CASSPGTSGWSSYNEQFF. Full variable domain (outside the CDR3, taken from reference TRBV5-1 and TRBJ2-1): KAGVTQTPRYLIKTRGQQVTLSCSPISGHRSVSWYQQTPGQGLQFLFEYFSETQRNKGNFPGRFSGRQFSNSRSEMNVSTLELGDSALYLCASSPGTSGWSSYNEQFFGPGTRLTVL.

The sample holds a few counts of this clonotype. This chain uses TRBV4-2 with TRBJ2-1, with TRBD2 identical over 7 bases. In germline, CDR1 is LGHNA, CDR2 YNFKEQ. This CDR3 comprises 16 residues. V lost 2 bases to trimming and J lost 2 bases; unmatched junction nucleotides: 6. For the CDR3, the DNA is TGTGCCAGCAGCCAAACCGGGACTAACACCTACAATGAGCAGTTCTTC. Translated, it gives CASSQTGTNTYNEQFF.

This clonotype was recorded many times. CDR3 residues: CASSQDRGGPSYNEQFF. The CDR3, as DNA: TGCGCCAGCAGCCAAGATCGCGGCGGGCCCTCCTACAATGAGCAGTTCTTC. The chain carries TRBV4-1 and TRBJ2-1; weak D call: TRBD2 (5 bases). This CDR3 contains 17 residues. Trimming removed 0 bases at V and 0 bases at J, with 12 bases between. CDR1 MGHRA and CDR2 YSYEKL come from the germline V gene.

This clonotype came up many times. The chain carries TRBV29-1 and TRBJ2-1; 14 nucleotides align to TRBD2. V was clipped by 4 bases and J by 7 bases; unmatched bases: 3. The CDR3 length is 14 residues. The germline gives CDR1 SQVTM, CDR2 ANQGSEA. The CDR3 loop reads CSVGLAGGRNEQFF. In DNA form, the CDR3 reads TGCAGCGTTGGACTAGCGGGAGGGCGTAATGAGCAGTTCTTC.

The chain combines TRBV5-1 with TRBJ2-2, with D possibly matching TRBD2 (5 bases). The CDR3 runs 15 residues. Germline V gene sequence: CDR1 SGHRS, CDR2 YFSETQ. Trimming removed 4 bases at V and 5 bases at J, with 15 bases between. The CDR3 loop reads CASSVGTTGTGELFF. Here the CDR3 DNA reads TGCGCCAGCAGCGTCGGAACCACGGGAACCGGGGAGCTGTTTTTT.

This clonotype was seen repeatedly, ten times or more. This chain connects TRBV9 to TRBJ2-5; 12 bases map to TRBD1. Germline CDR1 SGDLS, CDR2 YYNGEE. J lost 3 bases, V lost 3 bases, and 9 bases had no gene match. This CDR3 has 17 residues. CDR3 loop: CASSASGTGGGKETQYF. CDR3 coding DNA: TGTGCCAGCAGCGCAAGTGGGACAGGGGGCGGCAAAGAGACCCAGTACTTC.

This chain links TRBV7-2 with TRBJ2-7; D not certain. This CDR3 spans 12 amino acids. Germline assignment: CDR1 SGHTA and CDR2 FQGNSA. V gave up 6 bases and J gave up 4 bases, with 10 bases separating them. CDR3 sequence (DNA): TGTGCCAGCAGGGCAAACGATTACGAGCAGTACTTC. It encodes CASRANDYEQYF.

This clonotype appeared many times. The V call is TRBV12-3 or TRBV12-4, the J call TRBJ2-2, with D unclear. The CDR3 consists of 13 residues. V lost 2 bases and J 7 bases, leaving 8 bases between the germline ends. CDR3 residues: CASSLILSGELFF. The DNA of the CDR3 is TGTGCCAGCAGTTTAATATTAAGCGGGGAGCTGTTTTTT.

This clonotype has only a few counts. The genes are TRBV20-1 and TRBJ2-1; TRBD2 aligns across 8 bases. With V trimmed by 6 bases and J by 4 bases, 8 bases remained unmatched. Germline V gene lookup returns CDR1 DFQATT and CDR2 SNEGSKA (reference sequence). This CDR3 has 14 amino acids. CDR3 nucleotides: TGCAGTGCCGGGAGCGGGAGAGGTTACAATGAGCAGTTCTTC. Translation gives CSAGSGRGYNEQFF.